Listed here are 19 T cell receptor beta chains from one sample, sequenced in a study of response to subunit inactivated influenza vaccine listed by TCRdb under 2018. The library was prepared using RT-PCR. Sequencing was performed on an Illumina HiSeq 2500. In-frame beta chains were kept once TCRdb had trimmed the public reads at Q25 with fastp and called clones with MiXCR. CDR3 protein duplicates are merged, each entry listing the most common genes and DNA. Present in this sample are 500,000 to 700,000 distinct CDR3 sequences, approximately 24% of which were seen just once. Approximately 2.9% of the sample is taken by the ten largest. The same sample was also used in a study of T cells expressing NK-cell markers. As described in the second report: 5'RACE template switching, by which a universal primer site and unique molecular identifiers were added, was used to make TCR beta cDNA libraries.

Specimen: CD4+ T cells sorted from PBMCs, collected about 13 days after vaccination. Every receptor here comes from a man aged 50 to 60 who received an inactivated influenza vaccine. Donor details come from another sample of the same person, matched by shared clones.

CDR3 coding DNA: TGTGCCAGCAGCCCCAGCAGGTCGAGCGGGGTCGGCACCGGGGAGCTGTTTTTT. Protein: CASSPSRSSGVGTGELFF. The chain links TRBV4-2 to TRBJ2-2; 7 nucleotides agree with TRBD2. The ends lost 4 bases at V and 4 bases at J; junction bases unmatched: 15. From germline, CDR1 is LGHNA and CDR2 YNFKEQ. CDR3 length equals 18 residues.

The CDR3 reads CAILGRTSNEQFF. The CDR3 DNA sequence: TGTGCCATCCTCGGGAGGACTAGCAATGAGCAGTTCTTC. The chain has TRBV7-9 and TRBJ2-1; 7 bases map to TRBD2. The germline gives CDR1 SEHNR, CDR2 FQNEAQ (reference sequence). The junction had 9 bases not matched to a gene; V was cut back by 10 bases and J by 6 bases. The CDR3 runs to 13 residues.

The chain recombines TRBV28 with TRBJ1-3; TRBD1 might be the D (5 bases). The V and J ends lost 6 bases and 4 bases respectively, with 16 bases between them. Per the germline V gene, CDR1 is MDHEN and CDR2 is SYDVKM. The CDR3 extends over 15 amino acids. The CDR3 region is CASSPPRVAGNTIYF. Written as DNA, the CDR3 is TGTGCCAGCAGCCCCCCCAGGGTAGCGGGAAACACCATATATTTT. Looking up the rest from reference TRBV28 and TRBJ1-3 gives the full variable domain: DVKVTQSSRYLVKRTGEKVFLECVQDMDHENMFWYRQDPGLGLRLIYFSYDVKMKEKGDIPEGYSVSREKKERFSLILESASTNQTSMYLCASSPPRVAGNTIYFGEGSWLTVV.

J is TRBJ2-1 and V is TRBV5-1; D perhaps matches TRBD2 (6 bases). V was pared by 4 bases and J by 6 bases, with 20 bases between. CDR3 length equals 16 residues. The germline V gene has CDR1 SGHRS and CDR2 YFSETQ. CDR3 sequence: CASSPGGAGRVNEQFF. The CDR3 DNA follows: TGCGCCAGCAGCCCGGGTGGGGCGGGGCGAGTCAATGAGCAGTTCTTC.

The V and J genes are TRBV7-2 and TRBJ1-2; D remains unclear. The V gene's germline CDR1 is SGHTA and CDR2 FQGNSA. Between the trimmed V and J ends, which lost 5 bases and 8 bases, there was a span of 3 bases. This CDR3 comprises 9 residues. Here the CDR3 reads CASSGGYTF. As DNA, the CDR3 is TGTGCCAGCAGCGGGGGCTACACCTTC.

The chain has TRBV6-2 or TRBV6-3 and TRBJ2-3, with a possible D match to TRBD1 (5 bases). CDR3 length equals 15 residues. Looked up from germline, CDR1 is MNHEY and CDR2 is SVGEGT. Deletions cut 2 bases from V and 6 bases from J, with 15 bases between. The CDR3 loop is CASSYGSRVGDTQYF. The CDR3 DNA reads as TGTGCCAGCAGTTACGGGTCCAGGGTAGGCGATACGCAGTATTTT.

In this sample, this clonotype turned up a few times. The chain's CDR3 is CAIGTGAQETQYF. In nucleotides, the CDR3 is TGTGCCATCGGGACAGGGGCCCAAGAGACCCAGTACTTC. This sequence joins TRBV10-3 and TRBJ2-5; 10 positions agree with TRBD1. Germline CDR1 is ENHRY and CDR2 is SYGVKD. The trim removed 8 bases at V and 1 base at J, leaving 1 base unmatched. The CDR3 contains 13 residues.

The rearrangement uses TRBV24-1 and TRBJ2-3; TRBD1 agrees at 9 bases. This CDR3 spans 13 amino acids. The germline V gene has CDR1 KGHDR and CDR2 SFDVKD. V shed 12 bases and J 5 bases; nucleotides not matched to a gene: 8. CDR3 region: CAAQGARGDTQYF. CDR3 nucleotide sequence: TGTGCCGCACAGGGGGCGCGGGGAGATACGCAGTATTTT.

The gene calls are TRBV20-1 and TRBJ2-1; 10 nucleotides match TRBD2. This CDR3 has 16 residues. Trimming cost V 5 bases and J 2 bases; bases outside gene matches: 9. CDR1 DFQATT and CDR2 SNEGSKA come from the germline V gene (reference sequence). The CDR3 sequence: CSAPSQAGGTYNEQFF. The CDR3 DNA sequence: TGCAGTGCTCCATCCCAAGCGGGAGGGACCTACAATGAGCAGTTCTTC.

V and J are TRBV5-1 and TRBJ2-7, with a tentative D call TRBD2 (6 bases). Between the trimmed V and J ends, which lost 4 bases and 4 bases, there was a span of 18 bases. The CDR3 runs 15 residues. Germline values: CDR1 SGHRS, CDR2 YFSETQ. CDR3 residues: CASSPGEARTYEQYF. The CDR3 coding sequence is TGCGCCAGCAGCCCCGGGGAGGCCAGAACTTACGAGCAGTACTTC.

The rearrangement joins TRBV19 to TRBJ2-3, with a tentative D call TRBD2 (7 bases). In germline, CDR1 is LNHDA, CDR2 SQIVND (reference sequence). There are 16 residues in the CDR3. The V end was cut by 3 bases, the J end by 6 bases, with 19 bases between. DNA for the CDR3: TGTGCCAGTAGTATGGGGGGGGCGCCGCGGGTGGATACGCAGTATTTT. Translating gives CASSMGGAPRVDTQYF.

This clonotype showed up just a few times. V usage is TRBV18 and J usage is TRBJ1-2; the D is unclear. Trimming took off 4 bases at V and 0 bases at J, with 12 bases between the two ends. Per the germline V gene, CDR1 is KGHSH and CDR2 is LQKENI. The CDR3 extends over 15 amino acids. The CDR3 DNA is TGTGCCAGCTCACTACAGACCGTAGCTAACTATGGCTACACCTTC. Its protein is CASSLQTVANYGYTF.

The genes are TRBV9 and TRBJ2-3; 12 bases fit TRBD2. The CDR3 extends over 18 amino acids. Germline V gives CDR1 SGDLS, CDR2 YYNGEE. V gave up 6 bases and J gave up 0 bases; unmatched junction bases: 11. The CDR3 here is CASNRGGLAGSSTDTQYF. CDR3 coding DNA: TGTGCCAGCAACCGGGGGGGACTAGCGGGTTCTAGCACAGATACGCAGTATTTT.

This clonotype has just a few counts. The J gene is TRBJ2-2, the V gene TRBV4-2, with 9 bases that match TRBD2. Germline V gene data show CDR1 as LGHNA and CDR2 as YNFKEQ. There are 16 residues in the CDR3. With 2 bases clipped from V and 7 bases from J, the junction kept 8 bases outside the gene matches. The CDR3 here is CASSQFERGEVGELFF. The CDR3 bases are TGTGCCAGCAGCCAATTCGAGCGGGGGGAAGTCGGGGAGCTGTTTTTT.

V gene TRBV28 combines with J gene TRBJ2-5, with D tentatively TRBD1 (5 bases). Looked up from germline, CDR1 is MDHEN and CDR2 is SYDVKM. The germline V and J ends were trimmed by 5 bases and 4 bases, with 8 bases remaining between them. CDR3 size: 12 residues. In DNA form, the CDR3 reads TGTGCCAGCAGTGGAAGGGGAGAGACCCAGTACTTC. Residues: CASSGRGETQYF.

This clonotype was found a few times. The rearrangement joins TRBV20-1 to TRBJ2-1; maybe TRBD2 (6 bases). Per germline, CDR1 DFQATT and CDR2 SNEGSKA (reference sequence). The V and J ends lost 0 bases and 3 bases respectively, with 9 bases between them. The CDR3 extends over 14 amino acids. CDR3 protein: CSARDPGDYNEQFF. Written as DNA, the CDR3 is TGCAGTGCTAGAGATCCGGGGGACTACAATGAGCAGTTCTTC.

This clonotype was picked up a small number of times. CDR3 sequence: CASSQDREGSGTVQETQYF. The CDR3 DNA reads TGTGCCAGCAGCCAAGATCGAGAAGGTAGCGGGACCGTACAAGAGACCCAGTACTTC. The chain combines TRBV3-1 with TRBJ2-5; 8 bases map to TRBD2. The germline CDR1 and CDR2 sequences are LGHDT and YNNKEL (reference sequence). The V and J ends lost 0 bases and 2 bases, in that order; junction bases with no gene match: 14. The CDR3 covers 19 residues.

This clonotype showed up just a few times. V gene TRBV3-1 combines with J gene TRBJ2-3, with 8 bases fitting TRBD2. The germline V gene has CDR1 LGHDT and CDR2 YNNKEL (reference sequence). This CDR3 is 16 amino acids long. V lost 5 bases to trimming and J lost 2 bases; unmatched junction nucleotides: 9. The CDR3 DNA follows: TGTGCCAGCAGCAAATTAGCGGGGCCCTCCACAGATACGCAGTATTTT. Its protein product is CASSKLAGPSTDTQYF.

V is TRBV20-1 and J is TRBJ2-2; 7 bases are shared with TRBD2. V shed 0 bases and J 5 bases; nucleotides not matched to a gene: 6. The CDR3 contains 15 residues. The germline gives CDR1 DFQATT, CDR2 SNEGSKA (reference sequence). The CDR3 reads CSARDFLADTGELFF. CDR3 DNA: TGCAGTGCTAGAGATTTCCTAGCGGATACCGGGGAGCTGTTTTTT.